The 30 T cell receptor beta chains listed next were all sequenced from one sample in a study of blood T cell repertoires in COVID-19 (TCRdb year 2020). Library preparation was by the immunoSEQ multiplex PCR assay. TCRdb provides this immuneACCESS table in a form limited to in-frame rearrangements. Some clones are lacking; in checked studies, under half of them reflect an unresolved V gene, and why the rest are absent is not known. This sample lists nearly 50,000 clones; 85% to 90% were detected once. Approximately 2.5% of the sample rests with the top ten. Sequences were obtained from peripheral blood. The source is a woman at least 80 years old with COVID-19, enrolled during active disease.

The chain uses TRBV2 and TRBJ1-1; D unresolved. From germline, CDR1 is SNHLY and CDR2 FYNNEI. The CDR3 runs to 14 residues. V was cut by 2 bases and J by 7 bases, with 14 bases left in between. The CDR3 spells CASSELSGGYEAFF. The CDR3, as DNA: TGTGCCAGCAGTGAATTGTCAGGCGGGTATGAAGCTTTCTTT. Based on the CDR3 plus reference TRBV2 and TRBJ1-1, the full variable domain is EPEVTQTPSHQVTQMGQEVILRCVPISNHLYFYWYRQILGQKVEFLVSFYNNEISEKSEIFDDQFSVERPDGSNFTLKIRSTKLEDSAMYFCASSELSGGYEAFFGQGTRLTVV.

The V and J genes are TRBV6-5 and TRBJ2-7; 7 bases fit TRBD1. CDR1 MNHEY and CDR2 SVGAGI come from the germline V gene. The CDR3 extends over 13 amino acids. The junction had 5 bases not matched to a gene; V was cut back by 7 bases and J by 2 bases. DNA of the CDR3: TGTGCCAGCACCGACAGGGCTGCCTACGAGCAGTACTTC. Protein product: CASTDRAAYEQYF.

This rearrangement joins TRBV29-1 to TRBJ2-2, with TRBD1 identical over 10 bases. Trimming at V came to 6 bases and at J to 6 bases, leaving 7 bases not matched to a gene. This CDR3 is 14 amino acids long. Per the germline V gene, CDR1 is SQVTM and CDR2 is ANQGSEA. CDR3 loop: CSVPRGQGPGELFF. CDR3 coding DNA: TGCAGCGTCCCGAGGGGACAGGGGCCCGGGGAGCTGTTTTTT.

The chain uses TRBV1 and TRBJ2-7; the table's D call TRBD2 went unverified against the DNA. TRBV1 is labeled a pseudogene. The CDR3 covers 14 residues. The CDR3 DNA reads as TGCACCAGCAGCCAAAGCCCGCCCCGGTACGAGCAGTACTTC. Translating it yields CTSSQSPPRYEQYF.

This chain connects TRBV10-3 to TRBJ2-7, with 11 nucleotides matching TRBD2. V lost 6 bases to trimming and J lost 5 bases; unmatched junction nucleotides: 6. The germline gives CDR1 ENHRY, CDR2 SYGVKD. CDR3 size: 14 residues. The CDR3 nucleotides read TGTGCCATCAGCGGACTAGCGGGTTATGACGAGCAGTACTTC. Translation gives CAISGLAGYDEQYF.

The chain is built from TRBV19 and TRBJ1-3; no clear D gene. Germline lookup yields CDR1 LNHDA and CDR2 SQIVND (reference sequence). There are 13 residues in the CDR3. The V and J ends lost 7 bases and 1 base respectively, with 8 bases between them. The DNA for the CDR3 is TGTGCCAGTACGAGGAGGTCTGGAAACACCATATATTTT. It encodes CASTRRSGNTIYF.

The chain carries TRBV7-2 and TRBJ2-3; no firm D call. The CDR3 extends over 16 amino acids. Trimming pared 1 base from V and 4 bases from J, leaving 15 bases between. The germline V gene encodes CDR1 SGHTA and CDR2 FQGNSA. The CDR3 region has the DNA TGTGCCAGCAGCTTAGAGTGGGCGTTCCCCCCAGATACGCAGTATTTT. Translating it yields CASSLEWAFPPDTQYF. Using reference TRBV7-2 and TRBJ2-3 for the parts outside the CDR3, the full variable domain is GAGVSQSPSNKVTEKGKDVELRCDPISGHTALYWYRQSLGQGLEFLIYFQGNSAPDKSGLPSDRFSAERTGGSVSTLTIQRTQQEDSAVYLCASSLEWAFPPDTQYFGPGTRLTVL.

In its sample, this clone was seen a few times. The chain uses TRBV20-1 and TRBJ1-2; the D gene is possibly TRBD1 (5 bases). The CDR3 length is 11 residues. CDR1 and CDR2 (germline): DFQATT, SNEGSKA (reference sequence). The ends were cut back, 7 bases at V and 6 bases at J, with 12 bases in the middle. The CDR3 spells CSGDGADGYTF. The CDR3 region has the DNA TGCAGTGGAGATGGGGCCGATGGCTACACCTTC.

This sequence joins TRBV28 and TRBJ2-7; tentative D call: TRBD1 (6 bases). V lost 5 bases to trimming and J lost 5 bases, with 16 bases between them. The CDR3 has 14 residues. Looked up from germline, CDR1 is MDHEN and CDR2 is SYDVKM. The CDR3 protein is CASSGGQPGNEQYF. CDR3 bases: TGTGCCAGCAGTGGGGGCCAGCCGGGGAACGAGCAGTACTTC. Variable domain in full (rest from reference TRBV28 and TRBJ2-7): DVKVTQSSRYLVKRTGEKVFLECVQDMDHENMFWYRQDPGLGLRLIYFSYDVKMKEKGDIPEGYSVSREKKERFSLILESASTNQTSMYLCASSGGQPGNEQYFGPGTRLTVT.

The chain carries TRBV12-3 or TRBV12-4 and TRBJ1-2; weak D call: TRBD1 (6 bases). The CDR3 runs to 13 residues. Trimming took 7 bases from V and 2 from J, leaving 11 bases between them. In DNA form, the CDR3 reads TGTGCCAGCACCCCGGACAGAAACTATGGCTACACCTTC. It is translated as CASTPDRNYGYTF.

The rearrangement joins TRBV2 to TRBJ1-1, with 11 bases that match TRBD1. V gave up 7 bases and J gave up 8 bases; unmatched junction bases: 3. The CDR3 runs 12 residues. Looked up from germline, CDR1 is SNHLY and CDR2 is FYNNEI. Here the CDR3 reads CASIRDRGEAFF. For the CDR3, the DNA is TGTGCCAGCATCCGGGACAGGGGGGAAGCTTTCTTT.

This chain joins TRBV5-5 and TRBJ1-1; D gene ambiguous. The ends were cut back, 3 bases at V and 10 bases at J, with 16 bases in the middle. The CDR3 length is 13 residues. CDR1 is SGHKS and CDR2 is YYEKEE in the germline V gene (reference sequence). Written as DNA, the CDR3 is TGTGCCAGCAGCTCCGCCCTTTCTTGGGCAGCTTTCTTT. Protein: CASSSALSWAAFF.

This chain joins TRBV9 and TRBJ1-2; 9 bases are a match to TRBD1. Germline V lookup: CDR1 SGDLS, CDR2 YYNGEE. With 3 bases clipped from V and 2 bases from J, the junction kept 5 bases outside the gene matches. This CDR3 contains 15 residues. The CDR3 region has the DNA TGTGCCAGCAGCGCCTTTGGACAGGGGAACTATGGCTACACCTTC. Translated: CASSAFGQGNYGYTF. Full variable domain (rest looked up from reference TRBV9 and TRBJ1-2): DSGVTQTPKHLITATGQRVTLRCSPRSGDLSVYWYQQSLDQGLQFLIQYYNGEERAKGNILERFSAQQFPDLHSELNLSSLELGDSALYFCASSAFGQGNYGYTFGSGTRLTVV.

This clone was seen just once. The rearrangement uses TRBV18 and TRBJ2-7, with D perhaps matching TRBD1 (6 bases). CDR1 is KGHSH and CDR2 is LQKENI in the germline V gene. The CDR3 is made up of 12 amino acids. The germline V and J ends were trimmed by 6 bases and 5 bases, with 11 bases remaining between them. In nucleotides, the CDR3 is TGTGCCAGCTCTCAACAGGGACACGAGCAGTACTTC. Its translation: CASSQQGHEQYF. The whole variable domain, remainder taken from reference TRBV18 and TRBJ2-7, is NAGVMQNPRHLVRRRGQEARLRCSPMKGHSHVYWYRQLPEEGLKFMVYLQKENIIDESGMPKERFSAEFPKEGPSILRIQQVVRGDSAAYFCASSQQGHEQYFGPGTRLTVT.

The chain carries TRBV13 and TRBJ1-1, with a weak D call TRBD1 (6 bases). From germline, CDR1 is PRHDT and CDR2 FYEKMQ (reference sequence). This CDR3 region has 14 residues. V gave up 3 bases and J gave up 5 bases, with 13 bases separating them. In DNA, the CDR3 is TGTGCCAGCAGCTTGGGGGCAGGGAAGACTGAAGCTTTCTTT. This encodes CASSLGAGKTEAFF. Supplemented by reference TRBV13 and TRBJ1-1, the full variable domain reads AAGVIQSPRHLIKEKRETATLKCYPIPRHDTVYWYQQGPGQDPQFLISFYEKMQSDKGSIPDRFSAQQFSDYHSELNMSSLELGDSALYFCASSLGAGKTEAFFGQGTRLTVV.

The chain is built from TRBV11-3 and TRBJ2-1, with TRBD2 matching over 13 bases. V was pared by 5 bases and J by 1 base, with 11 bases of the junction left unmatched. CDR3 length: 19 amino acids. Germline assignment: CDR1 SGHNT and CDR2 YENEEA. CDR3 nucleotides: TGTGCCAGCAGCCCATCCGGGACTAGCGGGAAAGTATCCTACAATGAGCAGTTCTTC. Amino acids: CASSPSGTSGKVSYNEQFF.

The rearrangement uses TRBV6-5 and TRBJ2-2; 9 nucleotides agree with TRBD2. Germline V gives CDR1 MNHEY, CDR2 SVGAGI. The CDR3 loop spans 15 amino acids. V lost 5 bases, J lost 3 bases, and 4 bases stayed unmatched. CDR3 amino acids: CASSNSGGYTGELFF. In DNA, the CDR3 is TGTGCCAGCAGTAATAGCGGGGGTTACACCGGGGAGCTGTTTTTT.

The V call is TRBV7-9, the J call TRBJ1-4, with D perhaps TRBD1 (5 bases). CDR3 size: 14 residues. The germline V and J ends were trimmed by 4 bases and 11 bases, with 17 bases remaining between them. The germline gives CDR1 SEHNR, CDR2 FQNEAQ (reference sequence). The CDR3 DNA follows: TGTGCCAGCAGCTACCGGGCAGGGAAGTGGAAACTGTTTTTT. Its translation is CASSYRAGKWKLFF.

The V call is TRBV5-1, the J call TRBJ2-5; 14 bases map to TRBD2. Germline values: CDR1 SGHRS, CDR2 YFSETQ. V was clipped by 4 bases and J by 1 base; unmatched bases: 3. The CDR3 length is 16 residues. For the CDR3, the DNA is TGCGCCAGCAGCCGGACTAGCGGGGGGTCCCAAGAGACCCAGTACTTC. Amino acid sequence: CASSRTSGGSQETQYF.

The CDR3 DNA follows: TGTGCCATCAGTGGGCAGGGGGCCAACGAGCAGTACTTC. This translates into CAISGQGANEQYF. This chain connects TRBV10-3 to TRBJ2-7, with 8 bases that match TRBD1. Unmatched junction bases numbered 4, after V lost 4 bases and J lost 5 bases. Per the germline V gene, CDR1 is ENHRY and CDR2 is SYGVKD. This CDR3 is 13 amino acids long.

This clone was observed once. The rearrangement links TRBV6-5 to TRBJ1-3; D uncertain. Looked up from germline, CDR1 is MNHEY and CDR2 is SVGAGI. V was trimmed by 8 bases and J by 0 bases, leaving 8 bases between them. There are 13 residues in the CDR3. The CDR3 region is CASFLTSGNTIYF. CDR3 DNA: TGTGCCAGCTTCCTAACCTCTGGAAACACCATATATTTT.

The V and J genes are TRBV19 and TRBJ1-2, with D possibly TRBD1 on 5 matching bases. Germline CDR1 is LNHDA and CDR2 is SQIVND (reference sequence). This CDR3 contains 13 residues. V shed 5 bases and J shed 2 bases, with 9 bases lying between them. This CDR3 reads CASSQDNNYGYTF. CDR3 DNA sequence: TGTGCCAGTAGTCAGGACAACAACTATGGCTACACCTTC.

V is TRBV19 and J is TRBJ1-1; D gene ambiguous. This CDR3 region has 14 residues. V was cut by 4 bases and J by 0 bases, with 9 bases left in between. CDR1 LNHDA and CDR2 SQIVND come from the germline V gene (reference sequence). CDR3 coding DNA: TGTGCCAGTAGTAGCAGTTTCATGAACACTGAAGCTTTCTTT. Translation gives CASSSSFMNTEAFF.

V is TRBV5-1 and J is TRBJ2-5, with 9 positions matching TRBD1. V shed 5 bases and J 5 bases; nucleotides not matched to a gene: 4. The CDR3 totals 13 residues. CDR1 is SGHRS and CDR2 is YFSETQ in the germline V gene. In nucleotides, the CDR3 is TGCGCCAGCAGACAGGGGGCAGGGGAGACCCAGTACTTC. This codes for CASRQGAGETQYF.

The chain recombines TRBV28 with TRBJ1-5, with D possibly TRBD1 on 6 matching bases. Trimming took off 6 bases at V and 0 bases at J, with 12 bases between the two ends. This CDR3 is built from 15 residues. CDR1 and CDR2 (germline): MDHEN, SYDVKM. For the CDR3, the DNA is TGTGCCAGCAGGACAGGAAGTTATAGCAATCAGCCCCAGCATTTT. Protein product: CASRTGSYSNQPQHF.

This chain connects TRBV7-9 to TRBJ2-5; D possibly corresponds to TRBD2 (5 bases). This CDR3 comprises 13 residues. Germline CDR1 and CDR2: SEHNR and FQNEAQ (reference sequence). Trimming shortened V by 5 bases and J by 5 bases, and 12 bases separated the two germline ends. The CDR3 here is CASSPRGEETQYF. The CDR3 DNA reads TGTGCCAGCAGCCCCCGGGGTGAGGAGACCCAGTACTTC.

CDR3 region: CASIPPTGNNEQFF. CDR3 coding DNA: TGCGCCAGCATCCCTCCGACTGGAAACAATGAGCAGTTCTTC. V gene TRBV10-2 combines with J gene TRBJ2-1; no clear D. Trimming took off 7 bases at V and 5 bases at J, with 15 bases between the two ends. This CDR3 comprises 14 residues. The germline V gene encodes CDR1 WSHSY and CDR2 SAAADI.

This clone appeared a few times. One end of the junction varies from germline; a read error may be responsible. The V and J genes are TRBV11-2 and TRBJ2-7; 9 nucleotides agree with TRBD2. Germline CDR1 is SGHAT and CDR2 is FQNNGV. This CDR3 has 17 amino acids. CDR3 nucleotide sequence: TGTGCCAGCAGCTTAGTAGAGTTGGGACTAGCAACCTACGCGCAGTACTTC. It is translated as CASSLVELGLATYAQYF.

The chain combines TRBV18 with TRBJ1-4; D gene ambiguous. The V and J ends lost 8 bases and 0 bases respectively, with 13 bases between them. Germline-derived CDR1 and CDR2 are KGHSH and LQKENI. This CDR3 is built from 15 residues. CDR3 nucleotide sequence: TGTGCCAGCCGAGCAGGAATGGCAACTAATGAAAAACTGTTTTTT. It encodes CASRAGMATNEKLFF.

The CDR3 nucleotides are TGTGCCAGCAGCTTGGCCAATGGAGGGTGGTATCAGCCCCAGCATTTT. It translates to CASSLANGGWYQPQHF. The chain combines TRBV5-6 with TRBJ1-5; D not resolved. CDR1 and CDR2 from the germline V gene are SGHDT and YYEEEE. V lost 0 bases and J 5 bases, leaving 15 bases between the germline ends. The CDR3 sequence is 16 residues long.